This T cell receptor beta chain derives from a study of shared clonotypes between healthy human individuals. Whole-study context: Those who served as donors were a couple of women and three men between the ages of 18 and 49. Researchers assigned three CD4 naive, three CD4 memory, two CD8 naive and one CD8 memory plate to each donor.

Generated by immunoSEQ multiplex PCR, the TCRdb table keeps only in-frame clones and is missing some. The sample has 550,000 to 650,000 clones, 95% to 96% seen once. Naive CD8 isolation took CD45RO-negative cells positively selected for CCR7 and excluded terminally differentiated effector memory CD45RA+ cells. Germline V gene sequence: CDR1 MNHEY, CDR2 SMNVEV (reference sequence). This CDR3 is built from 11 residues. V was clipped by 5 bases and J by 12 bases, with 14 bases between them. Sequencing was performed on naive CD8+ T cells sorted from blood. This clonotype was sampled from a woman in her 30s in good health. This chain joins TRBV27 and TRBJ2-7; D gene ambiguous. CDR3 amino acids: CASSAGFERYF. The CDR3 DNA reads TGTGCCAGCAGTGCCGGGTTTGAGAGGTACTTC.